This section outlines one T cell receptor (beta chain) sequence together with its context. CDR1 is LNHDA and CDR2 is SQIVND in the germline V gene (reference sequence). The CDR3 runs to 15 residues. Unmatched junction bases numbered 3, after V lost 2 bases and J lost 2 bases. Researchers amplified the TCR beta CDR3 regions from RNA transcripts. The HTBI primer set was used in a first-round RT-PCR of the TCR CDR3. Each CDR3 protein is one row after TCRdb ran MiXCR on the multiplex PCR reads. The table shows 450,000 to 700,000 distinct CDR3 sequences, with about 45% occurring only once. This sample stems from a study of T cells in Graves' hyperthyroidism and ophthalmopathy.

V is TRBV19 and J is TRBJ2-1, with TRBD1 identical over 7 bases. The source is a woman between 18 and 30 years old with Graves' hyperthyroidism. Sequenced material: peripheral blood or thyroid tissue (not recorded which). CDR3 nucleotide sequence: TGTGCCAGTAGTATATTGACAGGGACCTACAATGAGCAGTTCTTC. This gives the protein CASSILTGTYNEQFF.